The 6 T cell receptor beta chains presented below share a single source sample, sequenced in a study of a mutant IDH1 vaccine in newly diagnosed glioma. Time point specified: week 5, during vaccination. A 20-mer mutant IDH1 peptide at 300 ug was injected subcutaneously with topical imiquimod. Data came from immunoSEQ multiplex PCR; TCRdb stores just in-frame clones and leaves some out. The sample lists 30,000 to 40,000 clones, over 50% occurring once. These receptors lack a known antigen. The source was PBMCs, collected from a glioma patient whose treatment included an IDH1 peptide vaccine. The source is a woman aged 18 to 35 with glioma.

The rearrangement joins TRBV11-2 to TRBJ2-1; D possibly matches TRBD1 or TRBD2 (5 bases each). From germline, CDR1 is SGHAT and CDR2 FQNNGV. There are 15 residues in the CDR3. The V end was cut by 1 base, the J end by 10 bases, with 17 bases between. CDR3: CASSLGRTGAEEQFF. The CDR3 coding sequence is TGTGCCAGCAGCTTAGGGAGGACCGGGGCGGAGGAGCAGTTCTTC.

The table lists this clone with a few counts. This chain joins TRBV19 and TRBJ1-5; D may be TRBD1 (5 bases). This CDR3 is built from 16 residues. The germline gives CDR1 LNHDA, CDR2 SQIVND (reference sequence). Between the trimmed V and J ends, which lost 3 bases and 1 base, there was a span of 13 bases. For the CDR3, the DNA is TGTGCCAGTAGTATGGTGGGGGTGGAGAGCAATCAGCCCCAGCATTTT. Its translation: CASSMVGVESNQPQHF.

The chain couples TRBV28 to TRBJ2-5; no definite D call. The length of the CDR3 is 14 residues. V dropped 2 bases and J dropped 1 base, with 8 bases sitting between them. CDR1 MDHEN and CDR2 SYDVKM come from the germline V gene. CDR3 nucleotides: TGTGCCAGCAGTTTAGGTCCTAGCCAAGAGACCCAGTACTTC. It specifies CASSLGPSQETQYF. Supplemented by reference TRBV28 and TRBJ2-5, the full variable domain reads DVKVTQSSRYLVKRTGEKVFLECVQDMDHENMFWYRQDPGLGLRLIYFSYDVKMKEKGDIPEGYSVSREKKERFSLILESASTNQTSMYLCASSLGPSQETQYFGPGTRLLVL.

This clone was found a few times. This chain connects TRBV11-2 to TRBJ2-7; 8 bases match TRBD2. The CDR3 runs to 14 residues. The V segment lost 3 bases and the J segment 7 bases; nucleotides outside the gene matches: 8. The germline CDR1 and CDR2 sequences are SGHAT and FQNNGV. This CDR3 reads CASSFGGGTREQYF. The CDR3 DNA follows: TGTGCCAGCAGCTTCGGGGGGGGTACGCGGGAGCAGTACTTC.

The genes are TRBV5-4 and TRBJ2-2; D possibly matches TRBD1 or TRBD2 (5 bases each). The CDR3 runs to 16 residues. V shed 0 bases and J shed 6 bases, with 15 bases lying between them. The germline gives CDR1 SGHNT, CDR2 YYREEE (reference sequence). DNA for the CDR3: TGTGCCAGCAGCTTGGTTGGGGGAAGTGGGGCCGGGGAGCTGTTTTTT. Translation: CASSLVGGSGAGELFF.

The chain employs TRBV27 and TRBJ1-2, with D unresolved. Germline V gives CDR1 MNHEY, CDR2 SMNVEV (reference sequence). The CDR3 loop spans 16 amino acids. This chain's CDR3 is CATKEGFQVGVYGYTF. The CDR3 DNA sequence: TGTGCTACCAAAGAGGGCTTTCAGGTGGGCGTCTATGGCTACACCTTC.